This T cell receptor (beta chain) originates from a study of identical twins. The ends were cut back, 1 base at V and 4 bases at J, with 19 bases in the middle. The CDR3 is 17 residues long. Germline V CDR1 and CDR2: LNHNV, YYDKDF (reference sequence). TCRdb processed the 5' RACE reads anew with MiXCR; each CDR3 protein has one entry. The profile shows 450,000 to 600,000 distinct CDR3 sequences, 20% to 25% of them singletons. The same sample was also used in a study of yellow fever vaccine responses in identical twins.

V is TRBV15 and J is TRBJ1-1; D might be TRBD1 (6 bases). This receptor was obtained from a woman younger than 35 in good health. The sequenced material came from CD4+ T cells sorted from blood. This chain's CDR3 is CATSRVGAGVGGTEAFF. The CDR3 coding sequence is TGTGCCACCAGCAGAGTGGGCGCAGGGGTCGGGGGCACTGAAGCTTTCTTT.